Shown below are 6 T cell receptor beta chains from a single sample sequenced in a study of T cell repertoires in cytomegalovirus infection. TCRdb reprocessed the reads via MiXCR and lists one record per CDR3 protein. The top ten hold roughly 30% of the sample, which has 150,000 to 200,000 distinct CDR3 sequences, about an eighth seen once. Sequencing used PBMCs. Receptors were obtained from a human donor in good health (CMV status not recorded). Some clones in this sample may be carry-over from other donors' samples.

This clonotype was observed many times. The chain joins TRBV7-8 to TRBJ2-7; 7 positions agree with TRBD2. The CDR3 totals 19 residues. The J segment lost 0 bases and the V segment lost 5 bases, leaving 19 bases of the junction unmatched. Germline CDR1 SGHVS, CDR2 FQNEAQ. CDR3 DNA: TGTGCCAGCAGCGGCCGTGTTGCGGGAGAAACTTCGAGCTCCTACGAGCAGTACTTC. Protein product: CASSGRVAGETSSSYEQYF.

The rearrangement uses TRBV20-1 and TRBJ2-5; TRBD1 agrees at 7 bases. CDR1 DFQATT and CDR2 SNEGSKA come from the germline V gene (reference sequence). The CDR3 contains 15 residues. V dropped 6 bases and J dropped 2; count of bases not matched to a gene: 12. The CDR3 loop reads CSAPPGQFPQETQYF. The CDR3, as DNA: TGCAGTGCCCCCCCGGGACAGTTTCCTCAAGAGACCCAGTACTTC.

This clonotype was seen more than once but under ten times. This chain connects TRBV12-5 to TRBJ2-7, with D possibly being TRBD2 (5 bases). Trimming removed 6 bases from V and 6 bases from J, with 12 bases in between. The CDR3 has 12 residues. Germline values: CDR1 LGHNT, CDR2 FRNRAP. The CDR3 is CASGPLGGEQYF. The CDR3 DNA reads as TGTGCTAGTGGGCCCCTAGGAGGCGAGCAGTACTTC.

This clonotype showed up just a few times. The rearrangement uses TRBV6-5 and TRBJ2-2; TRBD2 matches at 9 bases. The trim removed 5 bases at V and 7 bases at J, leaving 14 bases unmatched. Germline V gives CDR1 MNHEY, CDR2 SVGAGI. This CDR3 comprises 17 residues. CDR3: CASSHRPSSGVVGELFF. The CDR3 DNA follows: TGTGCCAGCAGTCACCGTCCCTCTAGCGGGGTCGTCGGGGAGCTGTTTTTT.

This chain connects TRBV28 to TRBJ2-1, with 13 positions matching TRBD2. CDR3 length: 15 amino acids. V shed 3 bases, J shed 8 bases, and the junction held 4 bases outside the gene matches. Germline V lookup: CDR1 MDHEN, CDR2 SYDVKM. In nucleotides, the CDR3 is TGTGCCAGCAGTTTGTGGACTAGCGGGAGACATGAGCAGTTCTTC. This codes for CASSLWTSGRHEQFF.

This chain uses TRBV28 with TRBJ2-1; possible D gene TRBD2, 5 bases. Trimming cost V 9 bases and J 8 bases, with 17 bases left between them. Germline CDR1 and CDR2: MDHEN and SYDVKM. The CDR3 is made up of 13 amino acids. CDR3 nucleotides: TGTGCCAGTTTCGGACTGGCGAGGGATGAGCAGTTCTTC. It specifies CASFGLARDEQFF. The full variable domain, in which reference TRBV28 and TRBJ2-1 provide the parts outside the CDR3, is DVKVTQSSRYLVKRTGEKVFLECVQDMDHENMFWYRQDPGLGLRLIYFSYDVKMKEKGDIPEGYSVSREKKERFSLILESASTNQTSMYLCASFGLARDEQFFGPGTRLTVL.